The following is a T cell receptor (beta chain) sequence with its context. This clone was found a few times. Its antigen remains unidentified. No quality values exist for individual bases; no much larger clone is one base distant. Whole blood was collected in K2EDTA tubes by collaborating institutions according to the institutions' own protocols. For TCRbeta analysis, collaborator samples were shipped as frozen whole blood, as isolated PBMCs, or as DNA extracted from either sample type. This sample stems from a study of blood T cell repertoires in COVID-19 (dated by TCRdb to the early 2020s). Study-level background: The collaborator samples originated in the United States, Italy and Spain and spanned the acute and convalescent phases of COVID-19. The material from the prospective study consisted of cDNA or gDNA derived from T cells, B-cell-depleted T cells, or PBMCs. Subjects who had been exposed to COVID-19, were actively infected with it, or had recovered from it provided the deeply sampled blood TCRbeta repertoires that made up the dataset. A freely available public database, intended as a resource for researchers studying the immune response to SARS-CoV-2, is where the repertoires were released. The samples were drawn from two sources: the first 160 participants of the ongoing ImmuneRACE study, and 1,200 or so subjects contributed by 6 global collaborators. Sample metadata almost always included a de-identified subject ID, COVID-19 status, age in years and sex. HLA class I and class II types, where available, came from metadata supplied by the sample provider rather than from assay-based typing.

The paper's findings and limits, for the study overall: The amount of clinical and demographic metadata varied by source and participant and was provided uncurated.

The immunoSEQ Assay, a bias-controlled multiplex PCR, was used to amplify TCRbeta CDR3 regions from genomic DNA. Regarding the original processing steps: Within the assay, amplification of reference gene primers was used to estimate how many nucleated cells each sample contained. Sequence reads were collapsed and filtered to measure the absolute abundance of every unique TCRbeta CDR3 rearrangement. Productive Simpson clonality was computed per sample as the square root of Simpson's diversity index over productive rearrangements. TCRdb retrieved this table from immuneACCESS and kept in-frame rearrangements only. Not all clones are present; in checked studies, unresolved V genes account for under half, and no reason is known for the remainder. For V, J and clone size, that table is used; D and trimming come from the DNA. This sample is represented by over 100,000 clones; about 85% of them were singletons. Together, the top ten hold roughly 10% of the sample.

From a lookup of the germline V gene, CDR1 and CDR2 are SGHVS and FNYEAQ. Trimming costs V 1 base and J 5 bases, and their ends lie 12 bases apart. The CDR3 covers 15 residues, taking in both the cysteine and the phenylalanine. Just CDR3 DNA is preserved here, 45 bases in frame from base 1. This sequence originates from a man older than 75 with acute or convalescent COVID-19. The chain links TRBV7-6 with TRBJ1-5; the D gene lacks a confident call. The sample consisted of peripheral blood. The CDR3 reads CASSLGPGRYQPQHF. The DNA sequence reads TGTGCCAGCAGCTTAGGACCGGGGAGATATCAGCCCCAGCATTTT.